This TCR beta chain was documented in a study of cytomegalovirus exposure and HLA in healthy donors. General study points: Sequences of the TCR beta chain were said to predict the HLA-A and HLA-B alleles of most subjects accurately. Researchers had no immune exposure information except CMV serostatus available. A later analysis linked a missense DCLRE1C variant to TCR beta V- and J-gene trimming. The study dropped some indistinguishable V segments, TRBV6-2 and TRBV6-3 among them.

As for this clone: Its antigen is currently unknown.

Losses at the gene ends were 4 bases for V and 5 bases for J; bases not matched to a gene: 11. Looked up from germline, CDR1 is KGHSH and CDR2 is LQKENI. CDR3 length: 17 residues. The primer mix had 60 Vbeta and 13 Jbeta primers. Profiling relied on immunoSEQ multiplex PCR, and the TCRdb table lists in-frame clones only, not all of them. The sample holds more than 110,000 clones, less than 85% seen once. Sequencing was done on a sample of PBMCs. The clonotype originates from a woman in her forties or fifties in good health and CMV-seropositive. This sequence joins TRBV18 and TRBJ1-5; 10 positions match TRBD1. The CDR3: CASSRGRGTGDDQPQHF. As DNA, the CDR3 is TGTGCCAGCTCACGTGGGAGGGGGACAGGGGACGATCAGCCCCAGCATTTT.